Below, 8 T cell receptor beta chains from the same sample are listed, as sequenced in a study of cytomegalovirus exposure and HLA in healthy donors. The PCR had 60 Vbeta and 13 Jbeta primers. The repertoire was sequenced with immunoSEQ multiplex PCR; TCRdb's copy has only in-frame clones and lacks some. Altogether about 89,000 clones are present, less than 10% being singletons, with the ten largest covering 4.5% to 6%. What was sequenced was PBMCs. The source of these receptors is a middle-aged man in good health and CMV-seropositive.

The chain is built from TRBV21-1 and TRBJ1-6; the table gives TRBD1 as D, unverified against the DNA. TRBV21-1 is reported as a pseudogene. The CDR3 loop spans 17 amino acids. CDR3 DNA sequence: TGTGCCAGCAGCAAAGCCCCAGGAAATTACTATAATTCACCCCTCCACTTT. This sequence encodes CASSKAPGNYYNSPLHF.

This clone has a handful of counts. This sequence joins TRBV28 and TRBJ1-3; D perhaps matches TRBD1 (5 bases). Trimming took off 3 bases at V and 2 bases at J, with 8 bases between the two ends. The CDR3 is 14 amino acids. The germline V gene encodes CDR1 MDHEN and CDR2 SYDVKM. The CDR3 DNA follows: TGTGCCAGCAGTTTGCGCAGGGCTGGAAACACCATATATTTT. Translation gives CASSLRRAGNTIYF.

This clone has just a few counts. The chain has TRBV27 and TRBJ2-1; 7 bases map to TRBD1. CDR1 MNHEY and CDR2 SMNVEV come from the germline V gene (reference sequence). The CDR3 loop spans 12 amino acids. V lost 7 bases, J lost 9 bases, and 6 bases stayed unmatched. The CDR3 nucleotides read TGTGCCAGCACAGGGGGAAGCGGTGAGCAGTTCTTC. Amino acid sequence: CASTGGSGEQFF.

The chain employs TRBV9 and TRBJ2-7; the D gene is possibly TRBD2 (6 bases). Germline V gene data show CDR1 as SGDLS and CDR2 as YYNGEE. This CDR3 is built from 14 residues. V lost 3 bases to trimming and J lost 3 bases, with 13 bases between them. The CDR3, as DNA: TGTGCCAGCAGCGCGGGACTCCTTGGCTACGAGCAGTACTTC. Protein: CASSAGLLGYEQYF. Looking up the rest from reference TRBV9 and TRBJ2-7 gives the full variable domain: DSGVTQTPKHLITATGQRVTLRCSPRSGDLSVYWYQQSLDQGLQFLIQYYNGEERAKGNILERFSAQQFPDLHSELNLSSLELGDSALYFCASSAGLLGYEQYFGPGTRLTVT.

This clone was found once. The chain links TRBV10-3 to TRBJ2-2; D might be TRBD2 (5 bases). The CDR3 totals 17 residues. From germline, CDR1 is ENHRY and CDR2 SYGVKD. The V and J ends lost 4 bases and 1 base respectively, with 16 bases between them. The CDR3 DNA sequence: TGTGCCATCAGTGCCGGGGTTTCGGGCTGGAACACCGGGGAGCTGTTTTTT. This codes for CAISAGVSGWNTGELFF.

The V call is TRBV7-9, the J call TRBJ1-5, with D maybe TRBD1 (5 bases). This CDR3 has 15 residues. CDR1 SEHNR and CDR2 FQNEAQ come from the germline V gene (reference sequence). V was shortened by 5 bases and J by 0 bases, with 11 bases between the two germline ends. The CDR3, as DNA: TGTGCCAGCAGCCCGGACACGGATAGCAATCAGCCCCAGCATTTT. As protein: CASSPDTDSNQPQHF. Full variable domain (outside the CDR3, taken from reference TRBV7-9 and TRBJ1-5): DTGVSQNPRHKITKRGQNVTFRCDPISEHNRLYWYRQTLGQGPEFLTYFQNEAQLEKSRLLSDRFSAERPKGSFSTLEIQRTEQGDSAMYLCASSPDTDSNQPQHFGDGTRLSIL.

The V and J genes are TRBV28 and TRBJ1-2, with D perhaps TRBD1 (6 bases). V lost 5 bases to trimming and J lost 1 base, with 11 bases between them. Germline loops: CDR1 MDHEN, CDR2 SYDVKM. The CDR3 contains 14 residues. The CDR3 spells CASSRTAGNYGYTF. The CDR3 region has the DNA TGTGCCAGCAGTAGGACAGCCGGTAACTATGGCTACACCTTC.

This clone was detected a few times. The chain combines TRBV9 with TRBJ2-2; D unresolved. The CDR3 covers 15 residues. The germline V gene has CDR1 SGDLS and CDR2 YYNGEE. V gave up 0 bases and J gave up 3 bases, with 9 bases separating them. The CDR3 DNA sequence: TGTGCCAGCAGCGTAGCTTCGGAGTACACCGGGGAGCTGTTTTTT. Encoded protein: CASSVASEYTGELFF.